Here is one T cell receptor beta chain with its context. Compared with germline, one end of the junction differs, possibly owing to a read error. TCRdb fed the reads into MiXCR, producing one record per CDR3 protein. The repertoire has nearly 650,000 distinct CDR3 sequences, more than 20% of them found once; the top ten carry roughly 8%. The sample belongs to a study of T cell repertoires in cytomegalovirus infection. CDR3 length equals 12 residues. Germline CDR1 and CDR2: SEHNR and FQNEAQ (reference sequence). The TCR comes from a human donor in good health (CMV status not recorded). Some clones in this sample may be carry-over from other donors' samples. The J gene is TRBJ2-7, the V gene TRBV7-9; D is uncertain. The sample consisted of CD8+ T cells from PBMCs. DNA for the CDR3: TGTGTCAGCAGCTTAGAAGGTTACGAGCAGTACTTC. Protein sequence: CVSSLEGYEQYF.